This T cell receptor (beta chain) was documented in a study of shared clonotypes between healthy human individuals. This clone was recorded only once. This CDR3 is also generated by other DNA sequences in the sample. Trimming stripped 1 base from V and 6 bases from J, with 7 bases between. Germline V lookup: CDR1 MDHEN, CDR2 SYDVKM. This CDR3 region has 12 residues. Genomic DNA of each subset was evenly split across several immunoSEQ plates. The assay was immunoSEQ multiplex PCR, and TCRdb's table has in-frame clones only and misses some. The sample consists of about 1.1 million clones, about 80% of them appearing once.

The specimen sequenced was memory CD4+ T cells from PBMCs. Subset in this sample: CD45RA-negative fraction. The TCR comes from a man between 18 and 29 years old in good health. Some clones in this sample may be carry-over from other donors' samples. The chain recombines TRBV28 with TRBJ2-7; D gene uncertain. The CDR3 sequence is CASSLSWGEQYF. The CDR3 DNA follows: TGTGCCAGCAGTTTATCATGGGGCGAGCAGTACTTC.